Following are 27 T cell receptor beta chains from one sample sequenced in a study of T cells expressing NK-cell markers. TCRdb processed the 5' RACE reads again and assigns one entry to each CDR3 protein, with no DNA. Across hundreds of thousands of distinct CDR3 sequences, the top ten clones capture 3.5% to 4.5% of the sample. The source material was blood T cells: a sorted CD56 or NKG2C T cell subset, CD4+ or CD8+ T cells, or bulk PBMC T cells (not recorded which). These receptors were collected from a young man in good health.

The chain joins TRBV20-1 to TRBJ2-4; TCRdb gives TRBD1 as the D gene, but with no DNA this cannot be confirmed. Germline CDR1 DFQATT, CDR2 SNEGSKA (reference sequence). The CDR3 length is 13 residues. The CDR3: CSARAPGGIIQYF.

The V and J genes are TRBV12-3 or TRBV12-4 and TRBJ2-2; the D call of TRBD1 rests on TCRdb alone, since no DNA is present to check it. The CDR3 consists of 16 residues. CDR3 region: CASSLALGQNTGELFF.

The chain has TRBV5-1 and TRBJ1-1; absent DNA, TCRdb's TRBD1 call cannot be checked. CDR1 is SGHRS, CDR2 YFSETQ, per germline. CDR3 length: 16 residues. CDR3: CASSWGPREQVTEAFF. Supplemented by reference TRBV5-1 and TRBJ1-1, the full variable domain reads KAGVTQTPRYLIKTRGQQVTLSCSPISGHRSVSWYQQTPGQGLQFLFEYFSETQRNKGNFPGRFSGRQFSNSRSEMNVSTLELGDSALYLCASSWGPREQVTEAFFGQGTRLTVV.

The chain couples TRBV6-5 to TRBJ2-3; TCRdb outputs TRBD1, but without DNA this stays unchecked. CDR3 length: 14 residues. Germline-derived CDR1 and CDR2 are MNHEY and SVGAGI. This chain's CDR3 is CASTFDRGSDTQYF.

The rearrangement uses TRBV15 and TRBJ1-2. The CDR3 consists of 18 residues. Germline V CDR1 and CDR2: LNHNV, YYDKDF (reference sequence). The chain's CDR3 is CATSRDMVTRGSNYGYTF.

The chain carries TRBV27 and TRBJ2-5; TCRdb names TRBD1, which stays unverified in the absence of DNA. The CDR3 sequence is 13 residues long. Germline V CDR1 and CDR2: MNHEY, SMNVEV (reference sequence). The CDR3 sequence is CASGRTGGETQYF.

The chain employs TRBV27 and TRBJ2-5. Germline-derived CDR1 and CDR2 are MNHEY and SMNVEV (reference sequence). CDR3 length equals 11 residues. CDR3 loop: CASRTDETQYF.

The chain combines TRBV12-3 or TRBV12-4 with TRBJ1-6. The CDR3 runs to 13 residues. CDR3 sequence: CASSFEVLSPLHF.

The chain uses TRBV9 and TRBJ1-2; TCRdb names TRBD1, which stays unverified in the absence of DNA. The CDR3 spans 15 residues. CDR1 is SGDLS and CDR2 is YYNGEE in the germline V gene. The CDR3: CASSGPGQGAYGYTF.

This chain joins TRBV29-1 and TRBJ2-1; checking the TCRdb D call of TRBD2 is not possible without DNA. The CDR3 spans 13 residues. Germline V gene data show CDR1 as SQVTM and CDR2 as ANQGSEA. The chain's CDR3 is CSVPTSIYNEQFF.

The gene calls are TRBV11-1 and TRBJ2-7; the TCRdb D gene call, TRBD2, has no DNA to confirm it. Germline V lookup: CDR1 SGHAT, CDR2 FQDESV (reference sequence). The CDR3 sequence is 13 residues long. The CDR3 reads CASSGTIGYEQYF.

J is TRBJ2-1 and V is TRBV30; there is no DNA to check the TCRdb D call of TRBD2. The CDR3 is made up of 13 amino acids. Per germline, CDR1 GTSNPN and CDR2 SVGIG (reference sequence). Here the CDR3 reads CAWTSGVAGVRFF.

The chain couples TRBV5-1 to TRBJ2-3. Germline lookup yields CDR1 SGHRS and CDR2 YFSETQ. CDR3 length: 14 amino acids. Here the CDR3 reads CASKLTGYTDTQYF.

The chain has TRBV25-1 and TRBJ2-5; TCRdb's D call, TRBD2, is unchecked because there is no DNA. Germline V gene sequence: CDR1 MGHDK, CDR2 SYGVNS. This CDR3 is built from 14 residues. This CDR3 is CASSVGTEGETQYF.

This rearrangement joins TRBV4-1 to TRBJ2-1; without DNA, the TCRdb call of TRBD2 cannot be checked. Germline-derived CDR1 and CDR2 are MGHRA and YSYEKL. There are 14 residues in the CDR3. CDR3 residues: CASSKLAGLNEQFF.

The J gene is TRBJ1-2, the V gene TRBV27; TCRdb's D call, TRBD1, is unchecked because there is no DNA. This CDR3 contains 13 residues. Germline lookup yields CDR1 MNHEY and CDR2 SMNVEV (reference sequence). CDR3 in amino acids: CASSVTGDVGYTF.

This CDR3 reads CASSLEGTGLLNYGYTF. V and J are TRBV5-6 and TRBJ1-2; TCRdb's assignment of TRBD1 cannot be checked, as there is no DNA. The germline CDR1 and CDR2 sequences are SGHDT and YYEEEE. The CDR3 is 17 residues long.

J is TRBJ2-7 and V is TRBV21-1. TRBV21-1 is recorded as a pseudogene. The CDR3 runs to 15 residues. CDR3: CASSKFRRSLYEQYF.

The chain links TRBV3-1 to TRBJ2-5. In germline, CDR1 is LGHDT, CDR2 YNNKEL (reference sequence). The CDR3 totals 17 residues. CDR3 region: CASSLLKAVVLLETQYF.

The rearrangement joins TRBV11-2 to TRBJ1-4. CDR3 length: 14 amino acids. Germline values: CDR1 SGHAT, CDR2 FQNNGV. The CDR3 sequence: CASRLGRSNEKLFF.

CDR3 region: CASSQETTGGETQYF. The rearrangement links TRBV4-1 to TRBJ2-5; without DNA, the TCRdb call of TRBD1 cannot be checked. The CDR3 is made up of 15 amino acids. Germline CDR1 reads MGHRA; CDR2 reads YSYEKL.

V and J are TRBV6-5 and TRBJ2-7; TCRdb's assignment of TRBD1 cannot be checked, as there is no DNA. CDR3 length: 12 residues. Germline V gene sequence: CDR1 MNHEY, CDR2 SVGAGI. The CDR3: CASSQGSNEQYF.

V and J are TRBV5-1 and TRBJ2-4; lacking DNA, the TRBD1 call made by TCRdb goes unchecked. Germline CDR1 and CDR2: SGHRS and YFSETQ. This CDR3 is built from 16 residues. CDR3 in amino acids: CASSTGHLGAKNIQYF.

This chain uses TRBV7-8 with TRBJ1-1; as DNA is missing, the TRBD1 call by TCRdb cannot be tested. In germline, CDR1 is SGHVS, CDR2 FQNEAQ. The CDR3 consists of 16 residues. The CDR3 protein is CASSLAVRTGRTEAFF. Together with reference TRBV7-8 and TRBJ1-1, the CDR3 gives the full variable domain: GAGVSQSPRYKVAKRGQDVALRCDPISGHVSLFWYQQALGQGPEFLTYFQNEAQLDKSGLPSDRFFAERPEGSVSTLKIQRTQQEDSAVYLCASSLAVRTGRTEAFFGQGTRLTVV.

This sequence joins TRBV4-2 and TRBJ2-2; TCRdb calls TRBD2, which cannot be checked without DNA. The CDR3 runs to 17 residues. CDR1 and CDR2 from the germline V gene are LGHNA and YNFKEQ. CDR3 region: CASSPHGRATNTGELFF.

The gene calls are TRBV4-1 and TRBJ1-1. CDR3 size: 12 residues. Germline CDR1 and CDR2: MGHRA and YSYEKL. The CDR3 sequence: CASSQTHVEAFF.

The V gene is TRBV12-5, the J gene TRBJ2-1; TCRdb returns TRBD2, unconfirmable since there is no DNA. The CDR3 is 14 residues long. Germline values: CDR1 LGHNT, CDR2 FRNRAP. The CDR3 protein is CASGRLADYNEQFF. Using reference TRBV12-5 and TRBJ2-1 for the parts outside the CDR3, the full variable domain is DARVTQTPRHKVTEMGQEVTMRCQPILGHNTVFWYRQTMMQGLELLAYFRNRAPLDDSGMPKDRFSAEMPDATLATLKIQPSEPRDSAVYFCASGRLADYNEQFFGPGTRLTVL.